A single sample gave rise to the 18 T cell receptor beta chains below, sequenced in a study of T cell responses to AZD1222 COVID-19 vaccine. The method was immunoSEQ multiplex PCR; TCRdb's version includes in-frame clones alone and lacks a portion of them. This sample yields around 100,000 clones, of which about 88% are seen a single time; 4% to 6% belongs to the top ten. Here the sequenced sample was peripheral blood, taken on day 0 of AZD1222 vaccination. These receptors were taken from an adult in good health.

The CDR3 protein is CTSSQRFAGGGTDTQYF. In DNA form, the CDR3 reads TGCACCAGCAGCCAGCGCTTCGCAGGGGGCGGCACAGATACGCAGTATTTT. The chain carries TRBV1 and TRBJ2-3; TRBD1 is the table's D call and was not checked against the DNA. TRBV1 is tagged as a pseudogene. The length of the CDR3 is 17 residues.

The chain joins TRBV11-2 to TRBJ1-3; weak D call: TRBD1 (5 bases). V was clipped by 4 bases and J by 4 bases, with 17 bases between them. The CDR3 consists of 16 residues. CDR1 and CDR2 (germline): SGHAT, FQNNGV. This CDR3 is CASSSLQGPSGNTIYF. CDR3 sequence (DNA): TGTGCCAGCAGCTCCCTCCAGGGACCCTCGGGAAACACCATATATTTT.

This clone was recorded a few times. This chain uses TRBV2 with TRBJ1-5; a weak D match, TRBD1 (5 bases). CDR1 SNHLY and CDR2 FYNNEI come from the germline V gene. This CDR3 has 14 amino acids. Trimming shortened V by 8 bases and J by 2 bases, and 13 bases separated the two germline ends. CDR3 DNA sequence: TGTGCCAGCGCTCTGACAGCGGGCAATCAGCCCCAGCATTTT. This sequence encodes CASALTAGNQPQHF.

The rearrangement joins TRBV5-1 to TRBJ1-6, with D unclear. Trimming removed 0 bases at V and 4 bases at J, with 8 bases between. The length of the CDR3 is 15 residues. CDR1 SGHRS and CDR2 YFSETQ come from the germline V gene. The CDR3 reads CASSLDGHYNSPLHF. The CDR3 nucleotides read TGCGCCAGCAGCTTGGACGGTCATTATAATTCACCCCTCCACTTT.

DNA of the CDR3: TGTGCCAGCAGTCCTGGGGTAGCGGGAGGGGAGACCCAGTACTTC. This encodes CASSPGVAGGETQYF. The rearrangement joins TRBV9 to TRBJ2-5, with 11 bases fitting TRBD2. The CDR3 runs 15 residues. J gave up 5 bases and V 5 bases, and 8 bases lay outside the gene matches. Per germline, CDR1 SGDLS and CDR2 YYNGEE.

This chain joins TRBV5-1 and TRBJ1-1, with TRBD1 matching over 7 bases. The CDR3 totals 14 residues. Germline V CDR1 and CDR2: SGHRS, YFSETQ. V was pared by 4 bases and J by 1 base, with 4 bases of the junction left unmatched. This CDR3 reads CASSPRQGNTEAFF. CDR3 DNA: TGCGCCAGCAGCCCTCGACAGGGGAACACTGAAGCTTTCTTT.

The CDR3 is CASSIRTSGRTTDTQYF. The DNA of the CDR3 is TGCGCCAGCAGCATTCGGACTAGCGGGAGGACCACAGATACGCAGTATTTT. V usage is TRBV4-3 and J usage is TRBJ2-3; TRBD2 matches 14 bases. The CDR3 extends over 17 amino acids. CDR1 and CDR2 (germline): LGHNA, YSLEER. Trimming took 5 bases from V and 2 from J; bases not matched to a gene: 6.

A remark on this clone: The junction differs from germline at one of its ends, possibly a read error. This rearrangement joins TRBV2 to TRBJ2-1; perhaps TRBD2 as D (8 bases). The germline CDR1 and CDR2 sequences are SNHLY and FYNNEI. The CDR3 is made up of 14 amino acids. CDR3: CASREVTGTRTKFF. DNA for the CDR3: TGTGCCAGCAGGGAAGTGACAGGGACTAGGACTAAGTTCTTC.

The chain couples TRBV5-1 to TRBJ2-2; D gene ambiguous. Germline CDR1 reads SGHRS; CDR2 reads YFSETQ. The CDR3 has 12 residues. V was cut by 0 bases and J by 7 bases, with 4 bases left in between. The CDR3 loop reads CASSLEVGELFF. CDR3 DNA: TGCGCCAGCAGCTTGGAGGTCGGGGAGCTGTTTTTT.

The genes are TRBV2 and TRBJ1-1; D perhaps matches TRBD1 (5 bases). Trimming took off 2 bases at V and 6 bases at J, with 16 bases between the two ends. The CDR3 runs to 15 residues. The V gene's germline CDR1 is SNHLY and CDR2 FYNNEI. CDR3 DNA: TGTGCCAGCAGTGAAAGGCGGGAGGGGTTTTCTGAAGCTTTCTTT. The encoded protein is CASSERREGFSEAFF. The variable domain in full, completed from reference TRBV2 and TRBJ1-1, reads EPEVTQTPSHQVTQMGQEVILRCVPISNHLYFYWYRQILGQKVEFLVSFYNNEISEKSEIFDDQFSVERPDGSNFTLKIRSTKLEDSAMYFCASSERREGFSEAFFGQGTRLTVV.

The chain recombines TRBV7-2 with TRBJ2-1; 7 nucleotides line up with TRBD2. This CDR3 contains 15 residues. CDR1 and CDR2 (germline): SGHTA, FQGNSA. With 0 bases clipped from V and 7 bases from J, the junction kept 6 bases outside the gene matches. CDR3 DNA sequence: TGTGCCAGCAGCTTAGCAGCGGGAAGTTGGAATGAGCAGTTCTTC. This encodes CASSLAAGSWNEQFF. The full variable domain, rest sourced from reference TRBV7-2 and TRBJ2-1, is GAGVSQSPSNKVTEKGKDVELRCDPISGHTALYWYRQSLGQGLEFLIYFQGNSAPDKSGLPSDRFSAERTGGSVSTLTIQRTQQEDSAVYLCASSLAAGSWNEQFFGPGTRLTVL.

The chain combines TRBV4-3 with TRBJ2-1, with 7 bases that match TRBD2. The length of the CDR3 is 13 residues. Germline values: CDR1 LGHNA, CDR2 YSLEER. Trimming removed 3 bases from V and 6 bases from J; junction bases left unmatched: 2. For the CDR3, the DNA is TGCGCCAGCAGCCAGACTAGCCTCAATGAGCAGTTCTTC. This sequence encodes CASSQTSLNEQFF.

The chain is built from TRBV12-3 or TRBV12-4 and TRBJ2-7; D may be TRBD1 or TRBD2 (5 bases each). V lost 6 bases and J lost 5, with 14 bases in between. The CDR3 is 13 residues long. The CDR3 loop reads CASSRREIDEQYF. In DNA form, the CDR3 reads TGTGCCAGCAGCCGCAGGGAGATCGACGAGCAGTACTTC.

The CDR3 DNA reads as TGTGCCAGTAGTATAGCGGGAGCGGTTGAGCAGTTCTTC. Translation: CASSIAGAVEQFF. This rearrangement joins TRBV19 to TRBJ2-1; D is perhaps TRBD2 (6 bases). The V end lost 1 base, the J end lost 9 bases, and 10 bases lay between the germline ends. This CDR3 spans 13 amino acids. Germline V gives CDR1 LNHDA, CDR2 SQIVND (reference sequence).

This clone was counted a few times. CDR3 sequence reads: CASSEEVFYEQYF. The CDR3 DNA follows: TGTGCCAGCAGTGAAGAGGTCTTCTACGAGCAGTACTTC. This chain connects TRBV6-1 to TRBJ2-7; D gene unclear. The germline V and J ends were trimmed by 1 base and 3 bases, with 7 bases remaining between them. CDR1 and CDR2 from the germline V gene are MNHNS and SASEGT. The CDR3 consists of 13 residues.

This chain connects TRBV12-3 or TRBV12-4 to TRBJ2-1; no clear D. Trimming took 5 bases from V and 9 from J, leaving 11 bases between them. The CDR3 runs to 12 residues. This chain's CDR3 is CASSPPRSEQFF. CDR3 DNA sequence: TGTGCCAGCAGTCCCCCCAGGAGTGAGCAGTTCTTC.

V is TRBV28 and J is TRBJ1-6; 7 positions match TRBD1. V gave up 3 bases and J gave up 6 bases; unmatched junction bases: 2. The germline gives CDR1 MDHEN, CDR2 SYDVKM. The CDR3 covers 14 residues. The CDR3 region has the DNA TGTGCCAGCAGTTTCCCAGGGGGTAATTCACCCCTCCACTTT. Translating it yields CASSFPGGNSPLHF.

The chain carries TRBV2 and TRBJ2-1; 9 bases match TRBD2. With V trimmed by 5 bases and J by 5 bases, 4 bases remained unmatched. Germline V gene data show CDR1 as SNHLY and CDR2 as FYNNEI. This CDR3 has 14 amino acids. The CDR3 DNA reads TGTGCCAGCAGTTTTAGCGGGGGAAACAATGAGCAGTTCTTC. This sequence encodes CASSFSGGNNEQFF.